The source of this T cell receptor (beta chain) is a study of T cells in Graves' hyperthyroidism and ophthalmopathy. On the study more broadly: Peripheral blood draws took place at initial diagnosis, ahead of any treatment.

CDR1 is MGHRA and CDR2 is YSYEKL in the germline V gene. The ends lost 5 bases at V and 6 bases at J; junction bases unmatched: 12. The CDR3 has 16 residues. Using RNA transcripts as the source, TCR beta CDR3 regions were amplified. The HTBI primer set drove a first-round RT-PCR of the TCR CDR3. TCRdb reprocessed the multiplex PCR reads via MiXCR and lists one record per CDR3 protein. Found here are roughly 650,000 distinct CDR3 sequences, around 15% of them singletons; the top ten hold roughly 3%. As concerns this clonotype: Its cognate antigen is unknown.

Overall study results and limits: Ophthalmopathy got predicted by the model a median about 6.5 months before its onset. Among clonotypes expanded in thyroid above 0.001, most were also found in blood.

The chain carries TRBV4-1 and TRBJ2-3, with TRBD2 matching 9 bases. This sequence was found in a woman aged 40 to 50 with Graves' ophthalmopathy. The material sequenced was blood. CDR3 coding DNA: TGCGCCAGCAGCGAAAGGGGCAGCGGGAGGCCCGATACGCAGTATTTT. This gives the protein CASSERGSGRPDTQYF.